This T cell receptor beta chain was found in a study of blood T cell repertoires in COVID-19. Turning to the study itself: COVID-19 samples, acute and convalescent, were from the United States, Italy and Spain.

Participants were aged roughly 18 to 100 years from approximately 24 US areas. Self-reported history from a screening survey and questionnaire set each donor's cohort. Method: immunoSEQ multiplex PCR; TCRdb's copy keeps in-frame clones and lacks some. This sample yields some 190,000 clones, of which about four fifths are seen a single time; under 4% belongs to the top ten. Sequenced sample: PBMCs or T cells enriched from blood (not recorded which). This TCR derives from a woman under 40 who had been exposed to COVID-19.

Here the CDR3 reads CASSYEGQPQHF. CDR3 coding DNA: TGTGCCAGCAGCTACGAGGGCCAGCCCCAGCATTTT. The chain recombines TRBV3-1 (or the pseudogene TRBV3-2) with TRBJ1-5, with D hard to call. V gave up 5 bases and J gave up 7 bases, with 9 bases separating them. Germline V gene lookup returns CDR1 LGHDT and CDR2 YNNKEL (reference sequence). The CDR3 has 12 amino acids.